This TCR beta chain was documented in a study of blood T cell repertoires in COVID-19. In the study overall: The cDNA or gDNA used as material had been derived from T cells, B-cell-depleted T cells, or PBMCs.

Per the authors' pipeline: From reference gene primer amplification, estimates of nucleated cell counts were derived. Repertoires were generated with immunoSEQ multiplex PCR, while TCRdb's copy carries only in-frame clones and drops some. The V and J calls and clone size come from that table; D and trimming were worked out from the DNA. The profile shows 120,000 or so clones, around four fifths of them singletons. This clone was seen just once. J lost 12 bases, V lost 3 bases, and 18 bases had no gene match. Looked up from germline, CDR1 is PRHDT and CDR2 is FYEKMQ (reference sequence). The CDR3 runs 16 residues.

This receptor was obtained from a human donor in a cohort sampled during active COVID-19. The source material was peripheral blood. The rearrangement links TRBV13 to TRBJ1-2; 8 positions agree with TRBD1. Written as DNA, the CDR3 is TGTGCCAGCAGCTTTGGACAGGGCGGAGGCGGTTTGAACCACACCTTC. It yields the protein CASSFGQGGGGLNHTF.